The source of this T cell receptor (beta chain) is a study of shared clonotypes between healthy human individuals. Generated by immunoSEQ multiplex PCR, the TCRdb table keeps only in-frame clones and is missing some. The table records about 2.5 million clones, about nine tenths of them present only once. Germline CDR1 SGHTA, CDR2 FQGTGA. Trimming took 2 bases from V and 0 from J, leaving 9 bases between them. The CDR3 length is 15 residues. This receptor was identified in a man between 18 and 29 years old in good health. Some clones in this sample may be carry-over from other donors' samples. Material: naive CD4+ T cells from PBMCs. Subset indicated: CD45RA+ positively selected. V usage is TRBV7-3 and J usage is TRBJ2-3; D is unclear. The CDR3 DNA follows: TGTGCCAGCAGCTTATGGGCGGAGAGCACAGATACGCAGTATTTT. It specifies CASSLWAESTDTQYF.